The 18 T cell receptor beta chains reported below all come from one sample, sequenced in a study of naive and memory T cell subsets. Both TRBC1 and TRBC2 were covered by a beta constant-region primer of two equimolar oligonucleotides. MiXCR was run by TCRdb on the UMI-ligation and nested PCR reads, yielding one entry per CDR3 protein. The sample lists 130,000 to 150,000 distinct CDR3 sequences; around 15% were seen once. What was sequenced was naive CD4+ T cells from blood. These receptor sequences come from a human donor in good health.

The rearrangement uses TRBV29-1 and TRBJ2-3; unclear D gene. Germline V CDR1 and CDR2: SQVTM, ANQGSEA. V lost 3 bases, J lost 0 bases, and 7 bases lay in between. The CDR3 consists of 13 residues. The CDR3 DNA reads TGCAGCGTTGACGAGACTAGCACAGATACGCAGTATTTT. Its translation: CSVDETSTDTQYF.

This clonotype showed up just once. Because the CDR3 is missing its conserved closing phenylalanine or tryptophan, this is likely a read error. The J gene is TRBJ2-3, the V gene TRBV5-1, with TRBD2 identical over 7 bases. Unmatched junction bases numbered 3, after V lost 4 bases and J lost 1 base. Per germline, CDR1 SGHRS and CDR2 YFSETQ. The CDR3 has 14 amino acids. CDR3 residues: CASSPAGGTDTQYL. CDR3 coding DNA: TGCGCCAGCAGCCCCGCGGGGGGCACAGATACGCAGTATCTT.

This clonotype was recorded a few times. The J gene is TRBJ1-1, the V gene TRBV28; D may be TRBD1 (5 bases). The CDR3 sequence is 14 residues long. The V end was cut by 2 bases, the J end by 7 bases, with 14 bases between. Germline values: CDR1 MDHEN, CDR2 SYDVKM. CDR3 protein: CASSLGDVPREAFF. CDR3 bases: TGTGCCAGCAGTTTAGGGGACGTACCCCGTGAAGCTTTCTTT.

The rearrangement uses TRBV3-1 and TRBJ2-1; 9 bases map to TRBD2. Trimming removed 0 bases from V and 6 bases from J; junction bases left unmatched: 9. Germline V CDR1 and CDR2: LGHDT, YNNKEL (reference sequence). CDR3 size: 17 residues. The CDR3: CASSQDVRVAGANEQFF. The DNA of the CDR3 is TGTGCCAGCAGCCAAGATGTCAGAGTAGCGGGAGCCAATGAGCAGTTCTTC.

V is TRBV20-1 and J is TRBJ2-7, with 7 bases identical to TRBD1. The CDR3 runs to 14 residues. Trimming cost V 2 bases and J 5 bases; bases outside gene matches: 9. Germline lookup yields CDR1 DFQATT and CDR2 SNEGSKA (reference sequence). The CDR3 sequence: CSARKVTGSHEQYF. CDR3 in DNA: TGCAGTGCTAGAAAAGTGACAGGGAGCCACGAGCAGTACTTC.

Ten or more counts support this clonotype. The V and J genes are TRBV5-1 and TRBJ2-5; 9 bases fit TRBD2. The CDR3 is 14 amino acids. Germline V gene sequence: CDR1 SGHRS, CDR2 YFSETQ. The junction had 3 bases not matched to a gene; V was cut back by 4 bases and J by 2 bases. DNA of the CDR3: TGCGCCAGCAGCGCTAGCGGGGATCAAGAGACCCAGTACTTC. The encoded protein is CASSASGDQETQYF. Together with reference TRBV5-1 and TRBJ2-5, the CDR3 gives the full variable domain: KAGVTQTPRYLIKTRGQQVTLSCSPISGHRSVSWYQQTPGQGLQFLFEYFSETQRNKGNFPGRFSGRQFSNSRSEMNVSTLELGDSALYLCASSASGDQETQYFGPGTRLLVL.

The chain uses TRBV7-6 and TRBJ2-5; TRBD2 might be the D (6 bases). Per the germline V gene, CDR1 is SGHVS and CDR2 is FNYEAQ. The CDR3 totals 16 residues. The V gene lost 3 bases and the J gene lost 2 bases, with 16 bases spanning the gap. For the CDR3, the DNA is TGTGCCAGCAGCTTGTTTTCGCCTAGCGCACAAGAGACCCAGTACTTC. Its translation: CASSLFSPSAQETQYF.

The genes are TRBV2 and TRBJ2-2; the D gene could be TRBD1 or TRBD2 (5 bases each). Trimming pared 8 bases from V and 3 bases from J, leaving 16 bases between. Germline V gene sequence: CDR1 SNHLY, CDR2 FYNNEI. CDR3 length: 15 amino acids. The CDR3 spells CASRGAQAYTGELFF. The CDR3 DNA reads as TGTGCCAGCCGAGGGGCGCAGGCTTACACCGGGGAGCTGTTTTTT.

This clonotype was picked up a small number of times. The rearrangement links TRBV7-2 to TRBJ2-1; D may be TRBD1 or TRBD2 (5 bases each). Per germline, CDR1 SGHTA and CDR2 FQGNSA. This CDR3 contains 13 residues. Deletions cut 3 bases from V and 6 bases from J, with 9 bases between. Written as DNA, the CDR3 is TGTGCCAGCAGCTTGGGGGACGGCAATGAGCAGTTCTTC. The encoded protein is CASSLGDGNEQFF.

The table lists this clonotype with a few counts. CDR3 nucleotides: TGTGCCAGCAGTGTGCAGGGGGGGTTCTACGAGCAGTACTTC. It yields the protein CASSVQGGFYEQYF. The chain joins TRBV2 to TRBJ2-7, with D possibly being TRBD1 or TRBD2 (7 bases each). Trimming removed 4 bases from V and 3 bases from J, with 13 bases in between. This CDR3 spans 14 amino acids. Germline V gene sequence: CDR1 SNHLY, CDR2 FYNNEI.

The chain links TRBV7-2 to TRBJ2-1, with 8 positions matching TRBD1. Germline V lookup: CDR1 SGHTA, CDR2 FQGNSA. The V and J ends lost 4 bases and 8 bases, in that order; junction bases with no gene match: 4. The CDR3 spans 13 residues. The DNA of the CDR3 is TGTGCCAGCAGCTGGACAGGGCTCGATGAGCAGTTCTTC. As protein: CASSWTGLDEQFF.

This sequence joins TRBV4-2 and TRBJ2-3; 7 bases match TRBD2. Unmatched junction bases numbered 6, after V lost 0 bases and J lost 3 bases. Germline CDR1 LGHNA, CDR2 YNFKEQ. The CDR3 loop spans 16 amino acids. The CDR3: CASSQDEGGLTDTQYF. CDR3 coding DNA: TGTGCCAGCAGCCAAGACGAGGGAGGGTTAACAGATACGCAGTATTTT.

This clonotype was seen a few times. This chain uses TRBV20-1 with TRBJ1-1, with D maybe TRBD1 (5 bases). This CDR3 spans 14 amino acids. Trimming removed 6 bases at V and 0 bases at J, with 14 bases between. In germline, CDR1 is DFQATT, CDR2 SNEGSKA (reference sequence). The DNA of the CDR3 is TGCAGTGCCGATAAAGGGGACCTGAACACTGAAGCTTTCTTT. Its protein is CSADKGDLNTEAFF.

Worth noting for this clonotype: An end of the junction does not agree with germline; a read error may underlie this. The V and J genes are TRBV7-9 and TRBJ2-2; the D gene is possibly TRBD1 (6 bases). CDR1 and CDR2 from the germline V gene are SEHNR and FQNEAQ (reference sequence). This CDR3 is 13 amino acids long. The DNA for the CDR3 is TGTACCAGCAGCCGAGGGGGTACCGGGGAGCTGTTTTTT. This encodes CTSSRGGTGELFF.

This clonotype came up many times. This chain links TRBV6-1 with TRBJ2-1; 7 nucleotides agree with TRBD1. The J segment lost 9 bases and the V segment lost 4 bases, leaving 6 bases of the junction unmatched. The CDR3 runs 13 residues. CDR1 is MNHNS, CDR2 SASEGT, per germline. The CDR3 is CASSGQGSGEQFF. CDR3 in DNA: TGTGCCAGCAGTGGACAGGGCAGCGGTGAGCAGTTCTTC.

The chain couples TRBV5-1 to TRBJ2-5; no definite D call. The germline V and J ends were trimmed by 1 base and 5 bases, with 9 bases remaining between them. The CDR3 runs 13 residues. The germline V gene has CDR1 SGHRS and CDR2 YFSETQ. Written as DNA, the CDR3 is TGCGCCAGCAGCTTGTTAGTATTGGAGACCCAGTACTTC. The encoded protein is CASSLLVLETQYF.

The V call is TRBV20-1, the J call TRBJ2-1; tentatively, D is TRBD2 (6 bases). This CDR3 has 13 residues. Germline values: CDR1 DFQATT, CDR2 SNEGSKA (reference sequence). V lost 6 bases to trimming and J lost 1 base, with 10 bases between them. The CDR3 DNA reads TGCAGTGCCGGGGAGGATTCCTACAATGAGCAGTTCTTC. As protein: CSAGEDSYNEQFF.

This sequence joins TRBV6-5 and TRBJ2-4; perhaps TRBD2 as D (6 bases). The V gene's germline CDR1 is MNHEY and CDR2 SVGAGI. The CDR3 has 16 residues. The V end lost 2 bases, the J end lost 2 bases, and 13 bases lay between the germline ends. CDR3 DNA: TGTGCCAGCAGTTACGGGGCGGGATCGTCCAAAAACATTCAGTACTTC. It codes for CASSYGAGSSKNIQYF.